The 16 T cell receptor beta chains reported below all come from one sample, sequenced in a study of blood T cells in healthy people across ages (dated by TCRdb to the mid-2010s). The library came from 5' RACE. TCRdb lists the instrument as Illumina HiSeq 2500. The second PCR ran for about 6 to 12 cycles and used a J-beta primer mix along with a sample-barcoded 5' primer. The public reads were quality trimmed at Q25 with fastp and then assembled into clones with MiXCR by TCRdb, keeping productive beta chains. Rows with a matching CDR3 protein are joined into one entry that keeps the most common DNA and genes. The sample table records about a million distinct CDR3 sequences; about two fifths of these occur just once. Jointly, the top ten make up 10% to 15% of the sample. Sequencing input: blood. These receptors were taken from a man aged 18 to 30 in good health.

V usage is TRBV13 and J usage is TRBJ1-6; D is unclear. V lost 0 bases to trimming and J lost 5 bases, with 17 bases between them. CDR3 size: 18 residues. From germline, CDR1 is PRHDT and CDR2 FYEKMQ (reference sequence). The chain's CDR3 is CASSLGLPGRLNNSPLHF. CDR3 bases: TGTGCCAGCAGCTTAGGCCTTCCCGGCAGGTTGAATAATTCACCCCTCCACTTT. The entire variable domain, with the rest obtained from reference TRBV13 and TRBJ1-6, is as follows: AAGVIQSPRHLIKEKRETATLKCYPIPRHDTVYWYQQGPGQDPQFLISFYEKMQSDKGSIPDRFSAQQFSDYHSELNMSSLELGDSALYFCASSLGLPGRLNNSPLHFGNGTRLTVT.

As to this clonotype: The junction shows a germline mismatch at one end, possibly a read error. J is TRBJ2-3 and V is TRBV13, with no clear D. Germline CDR1 PRHDT, CDR2 FYEKMQ (reference sequence). The CDR3 consists of 14 residues. The CDR3 DNA follows: TGTGCCAGCAGCTTAGGGCAGTACACAGATACGCGGTATTTT. This translates into CASSLGQYTDTRYF.

This clonotype was seen a few times. The gene calls are TRBV6-2 or TRBV6-3 and TRBJ2-7; D is perhaps TRBD1 or TRBD2 (5 bases each). CDR1 and CDR2 (germline): MNHEY, SVGEGT. This CDR3 is 14 amino acids long. Between the trimmed V and J ends, which lost 4 bases and 1 base, there was a span of 11 bases. The DNA for the CDR3 is TGTGCCAGCAGTTTCGGGGACGGTTCCTACGAGCAGTACTTC. Translated, it gives CASSFGDGSYEQYF.

V gene TRBV5-1 combines with J gene TRBJ2-5; D remains ambiguous. The CDR3 runs to 14 residues. Germline CDR1 SGHRS, CDR2 YFSETQ. V was clipped by 0 bases and J by 11 bases, with 17 bases between them. Here the CDR3 DNA reads TGCGCCAGCAGCTTGGTGCCCGTCTACAATGAGCAGTACTTC. Encoded protein: CASSLVPVYNEQYF.

This chain connects TRBV20-1 to TRBJ1-2, with TRBD1 as a possible D gene (6 bases). Germline V gene lookup returns CDR1 DFQATT and CDR2 SNEGSKA (reference sequence). Trimming stripped 2 bases from V and 7 bases from J, with 14 bases between. The CDR3 spans 13 residues. CDR3 loop: CSARPVGGLGYTF. CDR3 nucleotide sequence: TGCAGTGCTAGACCTGTGGGGGGCCTTGGCTACACCTTC.

The V call is TRBV13, the J call TRBJ2-7; D possibly matches TRBD1 or TRBD2 (5 bases each). CDR1 PRHDT and CDR2 FYEKMQ come from the germline V gene (reference sequence). V lost 0 bases and J 5 bases, leaving 14 bases between the germline ends. This CDR3 has 15 residues. CDR3 in amino acids: CASSLGRRGADEQYF. The CDR3 DNA is TGTGCCAGCAGCTTAGGCCGTAGAGGGGCTGACGAGCAGTACTTC.

The chain employs TRBV11-2 and TRBJ2-1; D is possibly TRBD1 (6 bases). The CDR3 consists of 16 residues. CDR1 is SGHAT, CDR2 FQNNGV, per germline. V lost 0 bases and J lost 8, with 17 bases in between. Written as DNA, the CDR3 is TGTGCCAGCAGCTTAGATAGGTACAGGGAGTTCGATGAGCAGTTCTTC. This sequence encodes CASSLDRYREFDEQFF.

This clonotype was counted a single time. The CDR3 here is CASSQPDVDTQYF. The CDR3 region has the DNA TGTGCCAGCAGCCAACCCGACGTAGATACGCAGTATTTT. The chain is built from TRBV5-6 and TRBJ2-3; D gene uncertain. Trimming left V 4 bases short and J 5 bases short, with 11 bases between. This CDR3 spans 13 amino acids. Germline V gives CDR1 SGHDT, CDR2 YYEEEE.

This clonotype turned up a few times. V usage is TRBV20-1 and J usage is TRBJ2-1; 16 positions agree with TRBD2. Trimming at V came to 5 bases and at J to 0 bases, leaving 4 bases not matched to a gene. The CDR3 has 17 amino acids. CDR1 is DFQATT and CDR2 is SNEGSKA in the germline V gene (reference sequence). CDR3 loop: CSAGTSGGGSSYNEQFF. The CDR3 region has the DNA TGCAGTGCTGGGACTAGCGGGGGGGGGAGCTCCTACAATGAGCAGTTCTTC.

This clonotype was seen more than once but under ten times. V usage is TRBV10-3 and J usage is TRBJ2-3; 15 nucleotides agree with TRBD2. With V trimmed by 10 bases and J by 3 bases, 11 bases remained unmatched. Germline assignment: CDR1 ENHRY and CDR2 SYGVKD. The length of the CDR3 is 17 residues. The CDR3 is CATFDRGLAGGTDTQYF. The CDR3 coding sequence is TGTGCCACCTTTGACAGGGGACTAGCGGGGGGTACAGATACGCAGTATTTT.

The chain links TRBV4-2 to TRBJ2-5; 9 bases agree with TRBD2. The CDR3 is 17 residues long. The germline gives CDR1 LGHNA, CDR2 YNFKEQ. V was clipped by 1 base and J by 4 bases; unmatched bases: 10. CDR3 region: CASSQGRAGGPGETQYF. DNA for the CDR3: TGTGCCAGCAGCCAAGGAAGGGCGGGGGGGCCAGGAGAGACCCAGTACTTC.

About this clonotype itself: The junction differs from germline at one of its ends, possibly a read error. The V and J genes are TRBV27 and TRBJ2-1; either TRBD1 or TRBD2 may supply D (6 bases each). This CDR3 spans 14 amino acids. The germline CDR1 and CDR2 sequences are MNHEY and SMNVEV (reference sequence). The CDR3: CVSSLGGTYNEQFF. As DNA, the CDR3 is TGTGTCAGCAGTTTAGGGGGGACCTACAATGAGCAGTTCTTC.

Comments on this clonotype: At one end, the junction sequence differs from germline, possibly due to a read error. This sequence joins TRBV6-2 or TRBV6-3 and TRBJ1-1; no reliable D call. The CDR3 consists of 11 residues. CDR1 is MNHEY and CDR2 is SVGEGT in the germline V gene. For the CDR3, the DNA is TGTGCCGGCAGTTACTGGACTGGAGCTTTCTTT. Residues: CAGSYWTGAFF.

A few counts support this clonotype. The rearrangement joins TRBV20-1 to TRBJ1-1; D may be TRBD1 (5 bases). This CDR3 comprises 19 residues. Germline values: CDR1 DFQATT, CDR2 SNEGSKA (reference sequence). Trimming left V 1 base short and J 1 base short, with 25 bases between. The CDR3 sequence is CSARASVMRQSLANTEAFF. CDR3 coding DNA: TGCAGTGCTAGAGCTAGTGTGATGCGACAGAGCCTTGCGAACACTGAAGCTTTCTTT.

The chain employs TRBV5-5 and TRBJ1-1; TRBD1 is a possible D gene (5 bases). Trimming left V 4 bases short and J 1 base short, with 14 bases between. The CDR3 is made up of 15 amino acids. Germline CDR1 and CDR2: SGHKS and YYEKEE (reference sequence). The chain's CDR3 is CASSNRGGGNTEAFF. CDR3 in DNA: TGTGCCAGCAGCAACCGTGGCGGGGGGAACACTGAAGCTTTCTTT.

The chain links TRBV6-2 or TRBV6-3 to TRBJ2-7; TRBD2 aligns across 10 bases. With 6 bases clipped from V and 3 bases from J, the junction kept 5 bases outside the gene matches. In germline, CDR1 is MNHEY, CDR2 SVGEGT. This CDR3 is built from 14 residues. CDR3 in DNA: TGTGCCAGCAGCACTAGCGGGGTTCTCTACGAGCAGTACTTC. Protein: CASSTSGVLYEQYF.